This paragraph reports one T cell receptor (beta chain). There is no known antigen for this receptor. No quality values exist for individual bases; no much larger clone is one base distant. Receptors were amplified or captured by the immunoSEQ multiplex PCR assay. DNA from the CD4+ T cells that had been cultured and isolated underwent TCR beta CDR3 sequencing. Concerning the study's data processing: The analysis removed non-productive TCR sequences, trimmed reads to the CDR3 region, and retained only CDR3s that were 7 or more amino acids long. The MANAFEST web app was used to pick out antigen-specific clonotypes by comparing their expansion in peptide wells with that in reference cultures. To count as positive, a clone had to show expansion at FDR<0.05 compared with the reference and with all other wells, an odds ratio above 5, and a frequency above 0.1% in two replicate wells. A clonotype was called cross-reactive if it was significantly expanded both in SARS-CoV-2 spike wells and in at least one common cold coronavirus spike condition. CDR3 similarity was assessed by Levenshtein distance using the stringdist R package, and unrooted trees were constructed with ape in R 3.6.1. Entries here come from immuneACCESS through TCRdb and include only in-frame sequences with V and J called. Some clones fail to appear in such tables; in the studies checked, an unresolved V gene covers under half of the shortfall, and the cause of the remainder is unknown. V and J calls and clone size are given by that table; D and trimming were obtained from the DNA. The sample yields roughly 73,000 clones; over 65% were counted once. The ten largest clones take up around 5% of the sample.

According to the germline V gene (reference sequence), CDR1 reads LGHDT and CDR2 reads YNNKEL. The CDR3 sequence holds 13 residues, the cysteine and phenylalanine included. Only the CDR3 portion is preserved as DNA: 39 bases, with reading frame beginning at the first base. Between the V and J ends, shortened by 4 bases and 3 bases respectively, the junction contains 8 bases. The entry originates in a study of vaccination effects on CD4 cells after COVID-19 (dated by TCRdb to between 2021 and 2022). Describing the broader study: Each participant received two doses of an mRNA SARS-CoV-2 vaccine, either BNT162b2 or mRNA-1273. In two convalescent patients, pre-vaccine samples were collected 16 days and one week ahead of the first dose, 142 and 148 days after COVID-19 diagnosis. SARS-CoV-2 spike-specific CD4+ TCR repertoires were compared before and after mRNA vaccination in COVID-19 convalescent patients and in infection-naive vaccine recipients. The full study included ten to eleven COVID-19 convalescent patients and several SARS-CoV-2-naive healthy vaccine recipients. The Oncomine TCR Beta short-read assay on an Illumina iSeq 100 was used to sequence cultures from other donors in the study. Paper-wide results and their limitations: Only a small number of convalescent patients were included, and no early post-infection timepoints were available, which limited the study. Both infection-induced and vaccine-induced clones contracted markedly at late post-vaccination timepoints, which is consistent with waning T cell responses. For convalescent patients, new clones induced by the vaccine made up most of the post-vaccine spike-reactive repertoire, and these new clones were largely distinct from the clones induced by infection.

The ViraFEST assay stimulated PBMC with viral peptide pools and then used TCR sequencing to identify antigen-specific CD4+ T cell clonotypes by expansion. After around ten days of culture, CD4+ T cells were isolated with the EasySep CD4+ T cell isolation kit. PCR-confirmed SARS-CoV-2 infection had occurred in convalescent patients between March and December 2020, before the Alpha, Beta and Delta variants emerged in the United States. Some 1.9 million PBMC per well were cultured with 9 to 10 ug/ml peptides in IMDM containing around 5.3% human AB serum, approximately 10 IU/ml IL-2 and gentamicin. A peptide pool from HIV-1 Nef was used as the negative control culture condition. On days 3 and 7, half of the culture medium was replaced with fresh IL-2-containing medium. Unless noted otherwise, every peptide stimulation condition was cultured in triplicate wells. PBMC were separated from whole blood using Ficoll-Paque Plus gradient centrifugation and were then either cryopreserved at -140C or used fresh. Genomic DNA was extracted from cultured CD4+ T cells with the QIAamp micro DNA kit.

The sequence joins TRBV3-1 (or the pseudogene TRBV3-2) to TRBJ2-3; no D gene is confidently identified. This clonotype was sampled from a human donor who had a prior SARS-CoV-2 infection. The input for sequencing was CD4+ T cells from PBMCs cultured with HIV peptides, taken before COVID-19 vaccination. The intended sense of this specimen's cell subset or site label: HIV-1 Nef peptide pool negative control/reference culture. The CDR3 region reads CASSRAETDTQYF. At the DNA level, the sequence is TGTGCCAGCAGCCGAGCCGAAACAGATACGCAGTATTTT.